The next 28 T cell receptor beta chains were all read from a single sample in a study of cytomegalovirus exposure and HLA in healthy donors. The PCR made use of 60 Vbeta and 13 Jbeta primers. Measured with immunoSEQ multiplex PCR; TCRdb has only the in-frame clones, and not every one. The table lists about 34,000 clones. The specimen sequenced was PBMCs. These receptors were collected from a woman between 40 and 50 years old in good health and CMV-seropositive.

This chain uses TRBV7-9 with TRBJ1-5; weak D call: TRBD1 (6 bases). The CDR3 sequence is 12 residues long. Germline CDR1 reads SEHNR; CDR2 reads FQNEAQ (reference sequence). Between the trimmed V and J ends, which lost 6 bases and 6 bases, there was a span of 9 bases. The CDR3 DNA reads TGTGCCAGCAGTAGGGGGACTCAGCCCCAGCATTTT. Translating it yields CASSRGTQPQHF.

This chain connects TRBV5-1 to TRBJ2-7; D perhaps matches TRBD1 (6 bases). The CDR3 consists of 14 residues. Between the trimmed V and J ends, which lost 2 bases and 1 base, there was a span of 10 bases. Germline CDR1 is SGHRS and CDR2 is YFSETQ. In DNA form, the CDR3 reads TGCGCCAGCAGCTTTGGACAGAGTTCCTACGAGCAGTACTTC. Translation: CASSFGQSSYEQYF.

This sequence joins TRBV6-5 and TRBJ1-4; D might be TRBD1 (5 bases). Looked up from germline, CDR1 is MNHEY and CDR2 is SVGAGI. The V gene lost 7 bases and the J gene lost 3 bases, with 15 bases spanning the gap. This CDR3 comprises 15 residues. The CDR3 region is CASKGSKGPNEKLFF. CDR3 nucleotides: TGTGCCAGCAAGGGGTCGAAGGGGCCTAATGAAAAACTGTTTTTT.

The CDR3 nucleotides read TGTGCCACCACGGGAGTGGCCACCGGGGAGCTGTTTTTT. Protein: CATTGVATGELFF. The chain has TRBV10-3 and TRBJ2-2; maybe TRBD2 (6 bases). CDR3 length: 13 amino acids. Germline CDR1 reads ENHRY; CDR2 reads SYGVKD. The V end was cut by 10 bases, the J end by 4 bases, with 13 bases between.

The V gene is TRBV19, the J gene TRBJ1-1; maybe TRBD1 (5 bases). This CDR3 contains 15 residues. Germline lookup yields CDR1 LNHDA and CDR2 SQIVND (reference sequence). V lost 6 bases and J 1 base, leaving 15 bases between the germline ends. CDR3 sequence: CASRKWDQGNTEAFF. CDR3 coding DNA: TGTGCCAGTAGAAAATGGGATCAGGGGAACACTGAAGCTTTCTTT.

Comment on this clone: This CDR3 is also generated by other DNA sequences in the sample. V usage is TRBV30 and J usage is TRBJ1-5; TRBD1 matches 8 bases. The ends lost 2 bases at V and 7 bases at J; junction bases unmatched: 10. Per the germline V gene, CDR1 is GTSNPN and CDR2 is SVGIG (reference sequence). The CDR3 totals 15 residues. This CDR3 is CAWSFSGTGNQPQHF. CDR3 nucleotide sequence: TGTGCCTGGAGTTTCTCCGGGACAGGTAACCAGCCCCAGCATTTT.

The genes are TRBV6-5 and TRBJ2-5, with D unresolved. The tail of the sequence fits TRBJ2-7 better, so the J call may be wrong. Germline CDR1 reads MNHEY; CDR2 reads SVGAGI. The CDR3 is made up of 13 amino acids. Here the CDR3 reads CASRPLTAHEQYF. CDR3 DNA: TGTGCCAGCAGACCACTAACCGCCCACGAGCAGTACTTC.

This rearrangement joins TRBV28 to TRBJ2-3; 8 nucleotides line up with TRBD1. The V and J ends lost 9 bases and 5 bases, in that order; junction bases with no gene match: 13. CDR1 and CDR2 (germline): MDHEN, SYDVKM. CDR3 length equals 15 residues. The CDR3 coding sequence is TGTGCCAGTTCGCCGGGACAGGTCGGGGGAGATACGCAGTATTTT. Encoded protein: CASSPGQVGGDTQYF.

V usage is TRBV30 and J usage is TRBJ1-2; the match to TRBD1 covers 7 bases. Germline V lookup: CDR1 GTSNPN, CDR2 SVGIG (reference sequence). Germline trimming cut 0 bases from V and 1 base from J; bases unmatched to any gene: 8. CDR3 size: 16 residues. The CDR3 coding sequence is TGTGCCTGGAGTGTACCCTGGGACAGTTTTAACTATGGCTACACCTTC. Its protein product is CAWSVPWDSFNYGYTF. Drawing the rest from reference TRBV30 and TRBJ1-2, the complete variable domain is SQTIHQWPATLVQPVGSPLSLECTVEGTSNPNLYWYRQAAGRGLQLLFYSVGIGQISSEVPQNLSASRPQDRQFILSSKKLLLSDSGFYLCAWSVPWDSFNYGYTFGSGTRLTVV.

The chain combines TRBV19 with TRBJ1-5; the match to TRBD1 covers 8 bases. Germline V lookup: CDR1 LNHDA, CDR2 SQIVND (reference sequence). Trimming cost V 6 bases and J 1 base; bases outside gene matches: 11. This CDR3 contains 17 residues. CDR3 coding DNA: TGTGCCAGTAGAACAGGGGGATGGTCAACCAGCAATCAGCCCCAGCATTTT. This gives the protein CASRTGGWSTSNQPQHF.

This chain's CDR3 is CASSLSERAGEQFF. CDR3 nucleotides: TGTGCCAGCAGTTTATCCGAAAGAGCAGGTGAGCAGTTCTTC. The V call is TRBV27, the J call TRBJ2-1; no definite D call. Germline V lookup: CDR1 MNHEY, CDR2 SMNVEV (reference sequence). The CDR3 totals 14 residues. Trimming cost V 0 bases and J 9 bases, with 12 bases left between them.

V is TRBV13 and J is TRBJ2-7, with a tentative D call TRBD1 (6 bases). This CDR3 spans 17 amino acids. V gave up 5 bases and J gave up 2 bases, with 22 bases separating them. CDR1 is PRHDT, CDR2 FYEKMQ, per germline (reference sequence). The CDR3 reads CASSNYGLGQPAYEQYF. For the CDR3, the DNA is TGTGCCAGCAGCAACTATGGCCTAGGACAGCCTGCCTACGAGCAGTACTTC. Based on the CDR3 plus reference TRBV13 and TRBJ2-7, the full variable domain is AAGVIQSPRHLIKEKRETATLKCYPIPRHDTVYWYQQGPGQDPQFLISFYEKMQSDKGSIPDRFSAQQFSDYHSELNMSSLELGDSALYFCASSNYGLGQPAYEQYFGPGTRLTVT.

The V call is TRBV5-1, the J call TRBJ2-1; 8 bases align to TRBD1. V lost 4 bases to trimming and J lost 2 bases; unmatched junction nucleotides: 5. The germline V gene encodes CDR1 SGHRS and CDR2 YFSETQ. This CDR3 spans 15 amino acids. The CDR3 region is CASSPNRGTYNEQFF. The DNA for the CDR3 is TGCGCCAGCAGCCCGAACAGGGGGACCTACAATGAGCAGTTCTTC. The full variable domain, in which reference TRBV5-1 and TRBJ2-1 provide the parts outside the CDR3, is KAGVTQTPRYLIKTRGQQVTLSCSPISGHRSVSWYQQTPGQGLQFLFEYFSETQRNKGNFPGRFSGRQFSNSRSEMNVSTLELGDSALYLCASSPNRGTYNEQFFGPGTRLTVL.

This chain connects TRBV2 to TRBJ1-2, with 10 bases fitting TRBD1. The CDR3 extends over 17 amino acids. CDR1 SNHLY and CDR2 FYNNEI come from the germline V gene. Losses at the gene ends were 6 bases for V and 11 bases for J; bases not matched to a gene: 21. The CDR3 region has the DNA TGTGCCAGCAGACGCCGTCTAGACAGGGGGCATCAAGGAGTTTACACCTTC. Its protein is CASRRRLDRGHQGVYTF.

The chain couples TRBV28 to TRBJ2-7, with 10 positions matching TRBD2. The junction had 0 bases not matched to a gene; V was cut back by 1 base and J by 3 bases. Germline V gives CDR1 MDHEN, CDR2 SYDVKM. CDR3 length: 14 residues. CDR3 amino acids: CASSLSSGSYEQYF. The CDR3 coding sequence is TGTGCCAGCAGTTTATCTAGCGGGAGCTACGAGCAGTACTTC.

The chain has TRBV20-1 and TRBJ1-4; no firm D call. Trimming pared 1 base from V and 7 bases from J, leaving 4 bases between. In germline, CDR1 is DFQATT, CDR2 SNEGSKA (reference sequence). The CDR3 has 11 amino acids. The DNA of the CDR3 is TGCAGTGCTAGAGCCTTTGAAAAACTGTTTTTT. Its protein is CSARAFEKLFF.

Considering frequency, this clone is medium-sized (0.01 to 0.1%). J is TRBJ1-2 and V is TRBV7-9; 10 nucleotides match TRBD1. V lost 5 bases, J lost 4 bases, and 10 bases stayed unmatched. The CDR3 is 16 amino acids. CDR1 SEHNR and CDR2 FQNEAQ come from the germline V gene (reference sequence). DNA for the CDR3: TGTGCCAGCAGCGAGGGACAGGGGACTCAGGGCTATGGCTACACCTTC. It codes for CASSEGQGTQGYGYTF.

The chain employs TRBV7-9 and TRBJ1-1; D is uncertain. The germline V gene has CDR1 SEHNR and CDR2 FQNEAQ (reference sequence). Trimming took off 5 bases at V and 1 base at J, with 5 bases between the two ends. The CDR3 totals 12 residues. Here the CDR3 DNA reads TGTGCCAGCAGCGAGCGGAACACTGAAGCTTTCTTT. Translation gives CASSERNTEAFF. Using reference TRBV7-9 and TRBJ1-1 for the parts outside the CDR3, the full variable domain is DTGVSQNPRHKITKRGQNVTFRCDPISEHNRLYWYRQTLGQGPEFLTYFQNEAQLEKSRLLSDRFSAERPKGSFSTLEIQRTEQGDSAMYLCASSERNTEAFFGQGTRLTVV.

The V gene is TRBV7-6, the J gene TRBJ2-2, with D tentatively TRBD1 (5 bases). This CDR3 is 15 amino acids long. Between the trimmed V and J ends, which lost 2 bases and 4 bases, there was a span of 11 bases. Germline CDR1 and CDR2: SGHVS and FNYEAQ. This CDR3 is CASSLRQGFTGELFF. For the CDR3, the DNA is TGTGCCAGCAGCTTACGGCAGGGATTCACCGGGGAGCTGTTTTTT.

The V gene is TRBV5-1, the J gene TRBJ2-3; 11 bases are shared with TRBD1. Germline loops: CDR1 SGHRS, CDR2 YFSETQ. The length of the CDR3 is 13 residues. V lost 7 bases, J lost 4 bases, and 2 bases stayed unmatched. The CDR3 DNA sequence: TGCGCCAGCCGGACAGGGGGCGCAGATACGCAGTATTTT. Amino acid sequence: CASRTGGADTQYF.

V usage is TRBV19 and J usage is TRBJ2-2; perhaps TRBD2 as D (5 bases). The CDR3 loop spans 15 amino acids. Germline CDR1 LNHDA, CDR2 SQIVND (reference sequence). With 6 bases removed from V and 0 bases from J, the gap between germline ends came to 11 bases. The CDR3 coding sequence is TGTGCCAGTAGAGAGACGGACTCGAACACCGGGGAGCTGTTTTTT. Amino acids: CASRETDSNTGELFF.

The CDR3: CASSIRLGGDEQFF. The CDR3 DNA reads TGCGCCAGCAGCATACGACTAGGCGGGGATGAGCAGTTCTTC. The chain employs TRBV5-1 and TRBJ2-1; D possibly corresponds to TRBD2 (6 bases). The CDR3 runs to 14 residues. The germline CDR1 and CDR2 sequences are SGHRS and YFSETQ. The V end lost 4 bases, the J end lost 8 bases, and 16 bases lay between the germline ends.

The chain links TRBV4-3 to TRBJ2-7; TRBD2 matches at 11 bases. In germline, CDR1 is LGHNA, CDR2 YSLEER. This CDR3 spans 17 amino acids. The V and J ends lost 0 bases and 3 bases, in that order; junction bases with no gene match: 7. The CDR3 DNA reads as TGCGCCAGCAGCCAAGAACTAGCGGGAGCCAGAGGCTACGAGCAGTACTTC. Protein product: CASSQELAGARGYEQYF.

V is TRBV7-2 and J is TRBJ2-1; 7 bases line up with TRBD2. The CDR3 has 14 residues. After removal of 1 base from V and 9 bases from J, the junction contained 6 bases not matched to a gene. Germline CDR1 is SGHTA and CDR2 is FQGNSA. Here the CDR3 reads CASSLDPGLVEQFF. As DNA, the CDR3 is TGTGCCAGCAGCTTAGATCCTGGACTAGTTGAGCAGTTCTTC.

V is TRBV7-2 and J is TRBJ2-7; 8 bases are a match to TRBD1. After removal of 4 bases from V and 3 bases from J, the junction contained 8 bases not matched to a gene. Germline loops: CDR1 SGHTA, CDR2 FQGNSA. The CDR3 extends over 15 amino acids. CDR3 region: CASSSDRGTYYEQYF. The CDR3 nucleotides are TGTGCCAGCAGCTCCGACAGGGGAACCTACTACGAGCAGTACTTC.

This chain links TRBV28 with TRBJ1-2; D remains unclear. This CDR3 is built from 15 residues. CDR1 and CDR2 from the germline V gene are MDHEN and SYDVKM. V was clipped by 3 bases and J by 4 bases, with 15 bases between them. In DNA, the CDR3 is TGTGCCAGCAGTTTTGACCAACTGGGGAGCTATGGCTACACCTTC. Translating it yields CASSFDQLGSYGYTF.

The chain recombines TRBV5-1 with TRBJ1-5; D is possibly TRBD1 (5 bases). Germline lookup yields CDR1 SGHRS and CDR2 YFSETQ. The CDR3 runs 14 residues. V lost 5 bases, J lost 4 bases, and 13 bases lay in between. This CDR3 reads CASRQGGLNQPQHF. DNA for the CDR3: TGCGCCAGCAGGCAGGGAGGGCTAAATCAGCCCCAGCATTTT.

The chain recombines TRBV7-2 with TRBJ2-3; D possibly corresponds to TRBD2 (5 bases). The ends were cut back, 2 bases at V and 8 bases at J, with 14 bases in the middle. Germline V gene lookup returns CDR1 SGHTA and CDR2 FQGNSA. The CDR3 runs 14 residues. The CDR3, as DNA: TGTGCCAGCAGCTTAAGCGGACCACCGGGTACGCAGTATTTT. This sequence encodes CASSLSGPPGTQYF.